One TCR beta chain is described in this entry. Mismatch with germline at one junction end may stem from a read error. TCRdb's copy holds only in-frame clones and misses some; the assay was immunoSEQ multiplex PCR. Among around 1,800 clones listed, around 16% were seen once. The CDR3 covers 14 residues. Germline CDR1 MGHRA, CDR2 YSYEKL. The sample comes from a study of tumour-infiltrating T cells in Burkitt lymphoma. Study details: Repertoire clonality predicted overall and progression-free survival.

The source is a human donor with Burkitt lymphoma. The source material was tumor tissue. V usage is TRBV4-1 and J usage is TRBJ1-2; D unresolved. CDR3 sequence reads: CASSHAQSNYGYTF. The CDR3 bases are TGCGCTAGCAGCCACGCCCAATCTAACTATGGCTACACCTTC.